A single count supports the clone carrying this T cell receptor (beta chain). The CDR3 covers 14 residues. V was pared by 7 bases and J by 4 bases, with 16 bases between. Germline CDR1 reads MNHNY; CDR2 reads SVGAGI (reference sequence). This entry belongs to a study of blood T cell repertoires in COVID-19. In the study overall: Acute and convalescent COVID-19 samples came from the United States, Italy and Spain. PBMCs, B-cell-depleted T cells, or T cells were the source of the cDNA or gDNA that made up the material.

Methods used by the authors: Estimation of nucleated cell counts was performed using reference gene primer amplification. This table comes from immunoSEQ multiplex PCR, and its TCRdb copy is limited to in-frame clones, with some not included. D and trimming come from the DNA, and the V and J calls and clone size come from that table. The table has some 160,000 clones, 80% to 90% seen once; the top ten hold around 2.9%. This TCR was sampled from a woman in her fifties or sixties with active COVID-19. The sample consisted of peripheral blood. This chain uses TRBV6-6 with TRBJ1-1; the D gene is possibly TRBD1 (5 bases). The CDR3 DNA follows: TGTGCCAGCACGGAGCGGGGCGTAGGCACTGAAGCTTTCTTT. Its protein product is CASTERGVGTEAFF.